The 14 T cell receptor beta chains reported below all come from one sample, sequenced in a study of blood T cell repertoires in COVID-19. Some clones are missing from TCRdb's copy, which holds only in-frame ones; the method was immunoSEQ multiplex PCR. The profile shows over 100,000 clones, roughly 85% of them singletons. The sample was peripheral blood. The receptor source for this set is a man between 35 and 55 years old with acute or convalescent COVID-19.

The gene calls are TRBV19 and TRBJ1-2; D uncertain. The CDR3 runs to 14 residues. Trimming stripped 5 bases from V and 2 bases from J, with 12 bases between. The germline V gene has CDR1 LNHDA and CDR2 SQIVND (reference sequence). As DNA, the CDR3 is TGTGCCAGTAGTCTAGGAGACACAAACTATGGCTACACCTTC. Residues: CASSLGDTNYGYTF.

The chain links TRBV6-5 to TRBJ2-7, with 9 bases aligning to TRBD2. Germline V lookup: CDR1 MNHEY, CDR2 SVGAGI. After removal of 4 bases from V and 3 bases from J, the junction contained 7 bases not matched to a gene. CDR3 size: 15 residues. The CDR3 here is CASSSSGTSFYEQYF. In DNA form, the CDR3 reads TGTGCCAGCAGTTCTAGCGGGACGTCTTTCTACGAGCAGTACTTC.

In DNA, the CDR3 is TGTGCCAGCAGCCTCCATCACAATAATTCACCCCTCCACTTT. This gives the protein CASSLHHNNSPLHF. The chain couples TRBV11-2 to TRBJ1-6, with unresolved D. Trimming cost V 5 bases and J 5 bases, with 10 bases left between them. CDR3 length: 14 amino acids. Germline V gives CDR1 SGHAT, CDR2 FQNNGV.

The rearrangement uses TRBV19 and TRBJ2-5; TRBD2 matches at 10 bases. This CDR3 comprises 15 residues. Germline V gene lookup returns CDR1 LNHDA and CDR2 SQIVND (reference sequence). V trimming: 3 bases; J trimming: 4 bases; junction bases outside the gene matches: 5. CDR3 amino acids: CASSISAGGRETQYF. The CDR3 nucleotides read TGTGCCAGTAGTATCTCAGCGGGGGGGCGAGAGACCCAGTACTTC.

This sequence joins TRBV2 and TRBJ2-4; 12 nucleotides align to TRBD1. The CDR3 sequence is 14 residues long. Looked up from germline, CDR1 is SNHLY and CDR2 is FYNNEI. Trimming at V came to 6 bases and at J to 8 bases, leaving 5 bases not matched to a gene. The CDR3 loop is CASRRDRGQDIQYF. In nucleotides, the CDR3 is TGTGCCAGCAGGAGGGACAGGGGGCAGGACATTCAGTACTTC.

This clone was seen only a few times. The CDR3 DNA sequence: TGTGCCAGCAATGGCTTTTCCAATGAGCAGTTCTTC. This translates into CASNGFSNEQFF. The chain combines TRBV3-1 (or the pseudogene TRBV3-2) with TRBJ2-1, with unresolved D. The CDR3 totals 12 residues. Trimming removed 7 bases from V and 6 bases from J, with 10 bases in between. CDR1 LGHDT and CDR2 YNNKEL come from the germline V gene (reference sequence).

This clone was recorded a few times. CDR3 loop: CASSYSLETQYF. CDR3 sequence (DNA): TGTGCCAGCAGCTACAGCCTCGAGACCCAGTACTTC. The chain carries TRBV7-2 and TRBJ2-5; D is uncertain. Germline assignment: CDR1 SGHTA and CDR2 FQGNSA. The CDR3 is made up of 12 amino acids. The V end lost 4 bases, the J end lost 5 bases, and 8 bases lay between the germline ends.

The chain combines TRBV18 with TRBJ2-7; a possible D gene is TRBD2 (5 bases). V lost 3 bases, J lost 4 bases, and 7 bases lay in between. The CDR3 length is 12 residues. CDR1 is KGHSH, CDR2 LQKENI, per germline. CDR3 region: CASSPGLYEQYF. CDR3 nucleotide sequence: TGTGCCAGCTCACCTGGACTTTACGAGCAGTACTTC.

V is TRBV5-1 and J is TRBJ2-7; possibly TRBD2 for D (6 bases). V was trimmed by 0 bases and J by 0 bases, leaving 13 bases between them. The CDR3 length is 16 residues. The germline V gene encodes CDR1 SGHRS and CDR2 YFSETQ. CDR3 bases: TGCGCCAGCAGCTTGGCTCCTAGCGCTAGCTCCTACGAGCAGTACTTC. Its translation: CASSLAPSASSYEQYF. The full variable domain, with the rest looked up from reference TRBV5-1 and TRBJ2-7, is KAGVTQTPRYLIKTRGQQVTLSCSPISGHRSVSWYQQTPGQGLQFLFEYFSETQRNKGNFPGRFSGRQFSNSRSEMNVSTLELGDSALYLCASSLAPSASSYEQYFGPGTRLTVT.

This clone has just one count. The rearrangement joins TRBV7-2 to TRBJ1-5; D might be TRBD1 (5 bases). Germline V gives CDR1 SGHTA, CDR2 FQGNSA. The V gene lost 5 bases and the J gene lost 1 base, with 12 bases spanning the gap. The CDR3 is 15 amino acids. CDR3: CASSGRPGSNQPQHF. In DNA, the CDR3 is TGTGCCAGCAGCGGAAGACCAGGGAGCAATCAGCCCCAGCATTTT.

This rearrangement joins TRBV5-8 to TRBJ2-3; TRBD1 matches at 8 bases. The germline CDR1 and CDR2 sequences are SGHTS and YDEGEE. Trimming removed 4 bases from V and 6 bases from J; junction bases left unmatched: 7. CDR3 length: 14 residues. The CDR3 reads CASSRQGLSDTQYF. As DNA, the CDR3 is TGTGCCAGCAGCCGACAGGGGCTCTCCGATACGCAGTATTTT.

J is TRBJ2-3 and V is TRBV7-3; tentatively, D is TRBD1 (6 bases). Trimming took off 0 bases at V and 6 bases at J, with 16 bases between the two ends. From germline, CDR1 is SGHTA and CDR2 FQGTGA. This CDR3 is 16 amino acids long. Written as DNA, the CDR3 is TGTGCCAGCAGCTTAACTGGGGGCCAGGTTCTGGATACGCAGTATTTT. This encodes CASSLTGGQVLDTQYF.

The chain carries TRBV6-5 and TRBJ2-7; unclear D gene. Between the trimmed V and J ends, which lost 5 bases and 1 base, there was a span of 9 bases. The V gene's germline CDR1 is MNHEY and CDR2 SVGAGI. The CDR3 is 13 residues long. As DNA, the CDR3 is TGTGCCAGCAGTACTATACTATCCTACGAGCAGTACTTC. Amino acid sequence: CASSTILSYEQYF.

Concerning this clone: One end of the junction does not line up with germline, which may come from a read error. The chain is built from TRBV11-1 and TRBJ2-3, with D perhaps TRBD2 (5 bases). The germline gives CDR1 SGHAT, CDR2 FQDESV (reference sequence). The CDR3 totals 12 residues. The CDR3 sequence: CASSLFGSDSHF. CDR3 bases: TGTGCCAGCAGCTTATTCGGTTCGGACTCGCATTTT.